The table lists the clone carrying this T cell receptor (beta chain) with many counts. TCRdb re-called the reads through MiXCR, storing one row per CDR3 protein. Of nearly 650,000 distinct CDR3 sequences listed, 20% to 25% are singletons. Germline-derived CDR1 and CDR2 are SGHVS and FQNEAQ. V gave up 0 bases and J gave up 8 bases; unmatched junction bases: 14. The CDR3 has 18 amino acids. The data stem from a study of T cell repertoires in cytomegalovirus infection. The sequence came from a human donor in good health (CMV status not recorded). Some clones in this sample may be carry-over from other donors' samples. Sample: CD8+ T cells from PBMCs. J is TRBJ2-3 and V is TRBV7-8; 10 nucleotides align to TRBD1. The CDR3 loop is CASSLATRGTGDLGTQYF. For the CDR3, the DNA is TGTGCCAGCAGCTTAGCCACCAGAGGGACAGGGGATTTGGGTACGCAGTATTTT.